This is a list of T cell receptor beta chains from one sample in a study of cytomegalovirus exposure and HLA in healthy donors. Assay used: immunoSEQ multiplex PCR; TCRdb lists only in-frame clones, some missing. The sample carries under 110,000 clones, 70% to 75% recorded once. Sequencing was performed on PBMCs. The receptor set was obtained from a female donor in good health and CMV-seronegative. Both conserved end residues are part of each CDR3. D genes are given only for firm matches. Clone size is shown for a subset of rows, as once, few, many or a class of expanded clone.

clone size	V gene	J gene	D gene	CDR3 protein	CDR3 DNA
-	TRBV19	TRBJ2-5	-	CASAQTGEETQYF	TGTGCCAGCGCTCAGACAGGAGAAGAGACCCAGTACTTC
-	TRBV27	TRBJ1-2	-	CASSFGRVMDYTF	TGTGCCAGCAGTTTTGGGAGGGTTATGGACTACACCTTC
once	TRBV28	TRBJ2-7	TRBD2	CASTPWRGLVDYEQYF	TGTGCCAGCACCCCCTGGCGGGGACTAGTCGACTACGAGCAGTACTTC
-	TRBV9	TRBJ1-1	TRBD1	CASSALGTGDTEAFF	TGTGCCAGCAGCGCCCTCGGGACAGGGGACACTGAAGCTTTCTTT
-	TRBV19	TRBJ1-2	-	CASSIATVDGYTF	TGTGCCAGTAGTATAGCGACAGTGGATGGCTACACCTTC
-	TRBV9	TRBJ1-1	-	CASSAGTPPTEAFF	TGTGCCAGCAGCGCCGGGACACCACCCACTGAAGCTTTCTTT
-	TRBV29-1	TRBJ1-1	-	CSVDRGRNTEAFF	TGCAGCGTTGATAGGGGGAGGAACACTGAAGCTTTCTTT
-	TRBV9	TRBJ2-1	-	CASSVEGIYNEQFF	TGTGCCAGCAGCGTGGAGGGCATTTACAATGAGCAGTTCTTC
few	TRBV29-1	TRBJ1-4	-	CSVGPGHGNEKLFF	TGCAGCGTGGGACCGGGACACGGCAATGAAAAACTGTTTTTT
-	TRBV19	TRBJ2-7	TRBD2	CASSIRLAGDEQYF	TGTGCCAGTAGTATACGACTAGCGGGGGACGAGCAGTACTTC
-	TRBV5-5	TRBJ2-1	TRBD1	CASSPTAQGLYNEQFF	TGTGCCAGCAGCCCTACGGCACAGGGGCTTTACAATGAGCAGTTCTTC
-	TRBV28	TRBJ1-3	TRBD1	CASRRQGAGNTIYF	TGTGCCAGCAGGAGACAGGGGGCGGGAAACACCATATATTTT
-	TRBV7-2	TRBJ2-3	TRBD2	CASSPAGPSGRARDTQYF	TGTGCCAGCAGCCCTGCGGGGCCGAGCGGGAGGGCCCGGGATACGCAGTATTTT
-	TRBV30	TRBJ1-2	TRBD1	CAWSIPRTGGAYGYTF	TGTGCCTGGAGTATCCCCAGGACAGGGGGCGCTTATGGCTACACCTTC
-	TRBV6-5	TRBJ2-2	-	CASSYSRNTGELFF	TGTGCCAGCAGTTATTCGCGGAACACCGGGGAGCTGTTTTTT
-	TRBV2	TRBJ1-2	TRBD1	CASTTGTGPNYGYTF	TGTGCCAGCACCACCGGGACAGGCCCTAACTATGGCTACACCTTC
-	TRBV28	TRBJ2-1	-	CASTRVSDEQFF	TGTGCCAGCACCAGGGTGAGCGATGAGCAGTTCTTC
-	TRBV28	TRBJ1-1	-	CASRPLTVNTEAFF	TGTGCCAGCAGACCACTCACAGTGAACACTGAAGCTTTCTTT
-	TRBV5-1	TRBJ2-1	-	CASSLAQGNEQFF	TGCGCCAGCAGCTTAGCACAGGGTAATGAGCAGTTCTTC
-	TRBV14	TRBJ1-4	-	CASSPLGGGSEKLFF	TGTGCCAGCAGCCCCCTAGGCGGGGGAAGCGAAAAACTGTTTTTT
many	TRBV7-9	TRBJ2-3	TRBD2	CASSPGVAGGPGSDTQYF	TGTGCCAGCAGCCCCGGGGTAGCGGGAGGGCCCGGCTCAGATACGCAGTATTTT
few	TRBV7-7	TRBJ2-7	TRBD1	CASQAPGQGTYEQYF	TGTGCTAGCCAAGCCCCGGGACAGGGCACCTACGAGCAGTACTTC
-	TRBV6-1	TRBJ2-7	TRBD2	CASSEASGDGGQYF	TGTGCCAGCAGTGAGGCTAGCGGGGACGGGGGGCAGTACTTC
few	TRBV6-1	TRBJ2-7	TRBD2	CASSELPAGEQYF	TGTGCCAGCAGCGAACTTCCAGCGGGGGAGCAGTACTTC
-	TRBV30	TRBJ2-1	TRBD2	CAWTSGASYNEQFF	TGTGCCTGGACTAGCGGGGCTTCCTACAATGAGCAGTTCTTC
-	TRBV4-3	TRBJ2-1	-	CASSQDWGNKQGEQFF	TGCGCCAGCAGCCAAGATTGGGGCAACAAACAGGGCGAGCAGTTCTTC
-	TRBV9	TRBJ2-5	TRBD2	CASSRTSGRIETQYF	TGTGCCAGCAGCCGGACTAGCGGGAGGATAGAGACCCAGTACTTC
-	TRBV28	TRBJ1-2	TRBD1	CASSSGTGGRGYTF	TGTGCCAGCAGTTCCGGGACAGGGGGACGCGGCTACACCTTC
-	TRBV2	TRBJ2-2	TRBD2	CASGPTDTTSGTFTGELFF	TGTGCCAGCGGCCCGACAGATACGACTAGCGGGACGTTCACCGGGGAGCTGTTTTTT
-	TRBV4-2	TRBJ2-3	-	CASSQGTSRDTQYF	TGTGCCAGCAGCCAAGGGACTTCCAGGGATACGCAGTATTTT
-	TRBV7-9	TRBJ1-1	-	CASSTRGQAGEKLAFF	TGTGCCAGCAGCACAAGGGGCCAGGCAGGTGAAAAGTTAGCTTTCTTT
-	TRBV5-1	TRBJ2-1	TRBD2	CASSLGSGGPWNEQFF	TGCGCCAGCAGCTTGGGTTCGGGAGGGCCGTGGAATGAGCAGTTCTTC
-	TRBV5-5	TRBJ2-2	TRBD2	CASSIGLANTGELFF	TGTGCCAGCAGCATTGGACTAGCGAACACCGGGGAGCTGTTTTTT
-	TRBV21-1	TRBJ2-5	-	CASSPGGGWETQYF	TGTGCCAGCAGCCCTGGGGGAGGGTGGGAGACCCAGTACTTC
few	TRBV27	TRBJ2-3	-	CASSLSRGRASRTDTQYF	TGTGCCAGCAGTTTAAGCAGGGGCAGAGCTAGCAGGACAGATACGCAGTATTTT
-	TRBV7-2	TRBJ1-5	-	CASSRNAGGSQPQHF	TGTGCCAGCAGCCGTAACGCAGGCGGGAGTCAGCCCCAGCATTTT
-	TRBV9	TRBJ1-3	TRBD1	CASTAGGSGNTIYF	TGTGCCAGCACCGCAGGGGGATCTGGAAACACCATATATTTT
-	TRBV7-9	TRBJ2-3	-	CASSLSTSTDTQYF	TGTGCCAGCAGCTTATCTACTAGCACAGATACGCAGTATTTT
-	TRBV12-2	TRBJ1-2	-	CASRFPLSTGCTYGYTF	TGTGCAAGTCGCTTCCCCCTCTCGACAGGTTGTACCTATGGCTACACCTTC
-	TRBV9	TRBJ1-1	TRBD1	CASSVGDRGGNTEAFF	TGTGCCAGCAGCGTAGGGGACAGAGGGGGCAACACTGAAGCTTTCTTT
-	TRBV28	TRBJ2-1	-	CASRFIRGNEQFF	TGTGCCAGCAGGTTCATTCGGGGCAATGAGCAGTTCTTC
few	TRBV19	TRBJ2-7	-	CASSGRRGLEQYF	TGTGCCAGTAGTGGCAGACGTGGGCTCGAGCAGTACTTC
-	TRBV7-8	TRBJ2-1	-	CASSLRELGNNEQFF	TGTGCCAGCAGCTTAAGGGAGTTGGGCAACAATGAGCAGTTCTTC
-	TRBV11-3	TRBJ2-1	TRBD1	CASSSDRDSYNEQFF	TGTGCCAGCAGCTCCGACAGGGACTCCTACAATGAGCAGTTCTTC
-	TRBV6-1	TRBJ2-3	TRBD2	CASSLVAGATDTQYF	TGTGCCAGCAGTCTTGTAGCGGGAGCCACAGATACGCAGTATTTT
-	TRBV11-3	TRBJ1-2	TRBD1	CASSLASGGTYGYTF	TGTGCCAGCAGCTTAGCCTCAGGGGGCACCTATGGCTACACCTTC
-	TRBV14	TRBJ2-7	TRBD2	CASSQDKTGAGEQYF	TGTGCCAGCAGCCAAGATAAAACGGGAGCGGGGGAGCAGTACTTC
-	TRBV6-6	TRBJ2-3	-	CASSYSQGDTQYF	TGTGCCAGCAGTTACTCGCAGGGGGATACGCAGTATTTT
few	TRBV19	TRBJ1-5	-	CASSTKDRGVRVGPQHF	TGTGCCAGTAGTACTAAGGACAGAGGGGTTCGTGTAGGGCCCCAGCATTTT
medium-sized	TRBV2	TRBJ2-1	-	CASRVVRDTGYNEQFF	TGTGCCAGCAGAGTCGTCCGGGACACCGGCTACAATGAGCAGTTCTTC
-	TRBV2	TRBJ1-2	-	CASSREGNLGYGYTF	TGTGCCAGCAGTCGGGAGGGAAACCTCGGCTATGGCTACACCTTC
few	TRBV29-1	TRBJ1-1	TRBD1	CSVTGTAMNTEAFF	TGCAGCGTAACCGGGACAGCTATGAACACTGAAGCTTTCTTT
-	TRBV27	TRBJ2-3	TRBD2	CASSSRTSGTDTQYF	TGTGCCAGCAGTTCTAGGACTAGCGGCACAGATACGCAGTATTTT
once	TRBV27	TRBJ1-4	-	CASSSRGLNEKLFF	TGTGCCAGCAGTTCAAGGGGGTTGAATGAAAAACTGTTTTTT